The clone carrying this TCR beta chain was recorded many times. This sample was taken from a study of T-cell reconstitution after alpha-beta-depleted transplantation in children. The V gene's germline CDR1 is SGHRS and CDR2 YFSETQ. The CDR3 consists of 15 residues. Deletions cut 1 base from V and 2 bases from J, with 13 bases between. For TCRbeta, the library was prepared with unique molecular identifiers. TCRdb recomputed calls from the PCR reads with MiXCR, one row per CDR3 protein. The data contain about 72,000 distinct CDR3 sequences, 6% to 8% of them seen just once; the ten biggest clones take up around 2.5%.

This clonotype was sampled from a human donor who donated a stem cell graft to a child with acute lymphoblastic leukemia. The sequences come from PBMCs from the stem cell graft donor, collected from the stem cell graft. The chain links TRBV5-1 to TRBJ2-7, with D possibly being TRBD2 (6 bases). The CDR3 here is CASSLSAGGTYEQYF. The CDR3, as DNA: TGCGCCAGCAGCTTGTCGGCAGGAGGGACCTACGAGCAGTACTTC.